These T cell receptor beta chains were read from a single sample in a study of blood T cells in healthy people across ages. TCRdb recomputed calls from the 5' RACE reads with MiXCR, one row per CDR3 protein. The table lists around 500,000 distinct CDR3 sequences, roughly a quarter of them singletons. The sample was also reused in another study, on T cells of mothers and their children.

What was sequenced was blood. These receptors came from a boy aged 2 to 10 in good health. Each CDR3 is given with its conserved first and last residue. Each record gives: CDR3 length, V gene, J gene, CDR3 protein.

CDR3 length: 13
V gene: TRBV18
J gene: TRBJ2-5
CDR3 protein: CASSPTSQETQYF

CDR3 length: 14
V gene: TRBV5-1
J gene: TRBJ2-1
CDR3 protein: CASRWGGSYNEQFF

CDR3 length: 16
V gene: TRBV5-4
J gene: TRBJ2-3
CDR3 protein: CASSLGSGRAADTQYF

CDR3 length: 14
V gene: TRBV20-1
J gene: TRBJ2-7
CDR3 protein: CSARDPAFGYEQYF

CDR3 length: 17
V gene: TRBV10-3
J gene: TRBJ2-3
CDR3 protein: CAISNPPPDPPTDTQYF

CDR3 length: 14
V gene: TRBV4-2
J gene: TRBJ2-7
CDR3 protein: CASSPSRRSYEQYF

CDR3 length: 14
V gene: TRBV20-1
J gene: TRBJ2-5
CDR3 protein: CSASGATYQETQYF

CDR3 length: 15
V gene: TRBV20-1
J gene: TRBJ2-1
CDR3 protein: CSARATSGSGNEQFF

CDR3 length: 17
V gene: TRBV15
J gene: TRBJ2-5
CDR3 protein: CATSRDVGRRRGETQYF

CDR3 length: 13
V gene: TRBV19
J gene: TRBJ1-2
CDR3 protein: CASSIYGNYGYTF

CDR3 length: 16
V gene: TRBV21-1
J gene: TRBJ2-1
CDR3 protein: CASSKVGRGGYNEQFF

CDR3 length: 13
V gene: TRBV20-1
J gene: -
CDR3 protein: CSARGDRTYEQYF

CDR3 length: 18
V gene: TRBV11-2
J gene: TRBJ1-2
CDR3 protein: CASSLDWDRGRESYGYTF

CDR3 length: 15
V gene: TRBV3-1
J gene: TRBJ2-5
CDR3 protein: CASSQGGGQGETQYF

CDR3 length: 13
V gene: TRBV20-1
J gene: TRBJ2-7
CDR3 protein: CSARGREGYEQYF

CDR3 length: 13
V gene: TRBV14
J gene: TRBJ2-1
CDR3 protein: CASSPQVGNEQFF

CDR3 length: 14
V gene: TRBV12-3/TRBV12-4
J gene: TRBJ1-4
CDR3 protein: CASSLKTGGEKLFF

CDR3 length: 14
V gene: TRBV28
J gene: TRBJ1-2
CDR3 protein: CASSLLQGPYGYTF

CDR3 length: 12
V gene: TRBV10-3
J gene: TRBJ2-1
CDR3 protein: CAISELGFEQFF

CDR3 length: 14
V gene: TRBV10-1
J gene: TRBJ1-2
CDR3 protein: CASSPAGRVYGYTF

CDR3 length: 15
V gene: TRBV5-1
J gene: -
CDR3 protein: CASSLVGGGVVEQYF

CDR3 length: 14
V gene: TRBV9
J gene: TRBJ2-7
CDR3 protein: CASSARGRGYEQYF

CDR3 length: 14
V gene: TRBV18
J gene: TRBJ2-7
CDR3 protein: CASSPGTAPYEQYF

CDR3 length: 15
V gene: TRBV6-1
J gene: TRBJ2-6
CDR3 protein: CASSDPISGANVLTF

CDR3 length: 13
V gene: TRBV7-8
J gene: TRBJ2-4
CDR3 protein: CASSSSSRNIQYF

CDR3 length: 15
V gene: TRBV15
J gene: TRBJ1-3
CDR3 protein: CATSRDLQSGNTIYF

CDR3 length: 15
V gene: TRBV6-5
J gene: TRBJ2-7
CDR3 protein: CASSKQRDGSYGQYF

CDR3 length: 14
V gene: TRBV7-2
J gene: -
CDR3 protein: CASSPTALNNEQFF

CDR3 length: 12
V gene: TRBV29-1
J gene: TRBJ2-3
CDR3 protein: CSVAVGADTQYF

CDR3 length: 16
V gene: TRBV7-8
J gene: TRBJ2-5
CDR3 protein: CASSLRTSGAQETQYF

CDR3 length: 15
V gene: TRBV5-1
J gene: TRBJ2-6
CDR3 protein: CASSLRASGANVLTF

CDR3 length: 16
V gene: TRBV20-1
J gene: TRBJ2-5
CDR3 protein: CSANDGLAGTQETQYF

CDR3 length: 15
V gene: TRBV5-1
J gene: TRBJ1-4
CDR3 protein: CASSQGASTNEKLFF

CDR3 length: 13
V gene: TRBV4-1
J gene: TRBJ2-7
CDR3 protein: CASSHPRGYEQYF

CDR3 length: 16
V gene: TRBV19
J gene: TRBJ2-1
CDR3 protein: CASSPRGGTGGNEQFF

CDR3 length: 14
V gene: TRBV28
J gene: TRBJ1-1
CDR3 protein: CASSFQGLYTEAFF

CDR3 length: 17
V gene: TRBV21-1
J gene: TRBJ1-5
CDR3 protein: CASSNTGTGHSNQPQHF

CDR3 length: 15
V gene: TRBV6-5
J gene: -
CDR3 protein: CASSTSGGAPNEQFF

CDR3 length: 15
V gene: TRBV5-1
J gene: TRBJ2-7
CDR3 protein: CASSPHRDRANEQYF

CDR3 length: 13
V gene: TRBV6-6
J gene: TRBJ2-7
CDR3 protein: CASMRGNSYEQYF

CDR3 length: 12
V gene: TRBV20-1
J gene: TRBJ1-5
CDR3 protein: CSARSGDQPQHF

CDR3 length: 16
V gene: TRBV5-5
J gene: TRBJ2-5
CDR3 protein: CASSPRVGGPQETQYF

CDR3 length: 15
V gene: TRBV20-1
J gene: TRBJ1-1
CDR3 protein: CSARDRVTANTEAFF

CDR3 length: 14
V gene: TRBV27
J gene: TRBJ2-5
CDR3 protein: CASRPRTDQETQYF

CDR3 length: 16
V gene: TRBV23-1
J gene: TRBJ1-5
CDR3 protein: CARRVHREGANQPQHF

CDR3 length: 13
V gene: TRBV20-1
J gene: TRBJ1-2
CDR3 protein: CSARTGSGYGYTF

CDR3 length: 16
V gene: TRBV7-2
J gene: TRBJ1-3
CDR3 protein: CASSYTELHSGNTIYF